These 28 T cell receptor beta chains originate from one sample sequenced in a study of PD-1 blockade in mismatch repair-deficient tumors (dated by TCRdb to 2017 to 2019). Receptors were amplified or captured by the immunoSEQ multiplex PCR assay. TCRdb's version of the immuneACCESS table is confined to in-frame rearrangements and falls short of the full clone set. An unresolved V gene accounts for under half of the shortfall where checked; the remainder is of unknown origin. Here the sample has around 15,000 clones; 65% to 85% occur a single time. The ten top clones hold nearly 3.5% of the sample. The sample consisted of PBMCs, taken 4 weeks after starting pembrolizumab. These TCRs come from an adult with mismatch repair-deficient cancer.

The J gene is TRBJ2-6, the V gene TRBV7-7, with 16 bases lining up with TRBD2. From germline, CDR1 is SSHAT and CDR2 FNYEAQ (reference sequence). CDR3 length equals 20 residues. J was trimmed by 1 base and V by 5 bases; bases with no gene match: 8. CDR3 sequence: CASSLGGLAGGPSGANVLTF. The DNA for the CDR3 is TGTGCCAGCAGCCTCGGGGGACTAGCGGGAGGGCCTTCTGGGGCCAACGTCCTGACTTTC.

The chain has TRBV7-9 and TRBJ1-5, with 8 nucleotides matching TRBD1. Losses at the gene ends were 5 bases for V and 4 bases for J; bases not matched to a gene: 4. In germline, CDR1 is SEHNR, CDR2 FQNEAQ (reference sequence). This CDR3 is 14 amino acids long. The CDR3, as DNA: TGTGCCAGCAGCCGACAGGGGACTAATCAGCCCCAGCATTTT. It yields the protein CASSRQGTNQPQHF.

In DNA, the CDR3 is TGTGCCAGCAGCCCCATCTTGGGGAGAGTTAATGAGCAGTTCTTC. Protein product: CASSPILGRVNEQFF. The rearrangement uses TRBV7-3 and TRBJ2-1; D is perhaps TRBD2 (5 bases). The CDR3 loop spans 15 amino acids. Trimming took off 5 bases at V and 7 bases at J, with 18 bases between the two ends. Per germline, CDR1 SGHTA and CDR2 FQGTGA.

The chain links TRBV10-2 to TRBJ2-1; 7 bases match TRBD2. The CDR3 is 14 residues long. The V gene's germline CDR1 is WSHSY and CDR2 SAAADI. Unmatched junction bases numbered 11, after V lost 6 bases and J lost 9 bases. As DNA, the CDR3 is TGCGCCAGCAGCCCTCAGCGGGGAGATAGTGAGCAGTTCTTC. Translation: CASSPQRGDSEQFF.

CDR3 sequence reads: CASSGQGGYEQYF. The CDR3 nucleotides read TGTGCCAGTAGTGGACAGGGGGGCTACGAGCAGTACTTC. The rearrangement links TRBV19 to TRBJ2-7, with 10 bases lining up with TRBD1. Germline CDR1 and CDR2: LNHDA and SQIVND (reference sequence). With 5 bases clipped from V and 3 bases from J, the junction kept 1 base outside the gene matches. The CDR3 sequence is 13 residues long.

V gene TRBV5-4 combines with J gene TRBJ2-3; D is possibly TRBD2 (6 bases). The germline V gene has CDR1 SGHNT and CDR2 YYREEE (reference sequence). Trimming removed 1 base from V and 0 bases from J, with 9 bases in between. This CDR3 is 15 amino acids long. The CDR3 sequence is CASSLTGTSTDTQYF. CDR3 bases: TGTGCCAGCAGCTTGACGGGGACTAGCACAGATACGCAGTATTTT.

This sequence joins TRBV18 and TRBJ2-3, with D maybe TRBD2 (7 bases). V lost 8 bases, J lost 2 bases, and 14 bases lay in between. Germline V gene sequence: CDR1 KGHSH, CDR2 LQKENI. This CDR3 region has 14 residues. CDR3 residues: CASGWGGATDTQYF. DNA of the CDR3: TGTGCCAGCGGCTGGGGGGGGGCCACAGATACGCAGTATTTT.

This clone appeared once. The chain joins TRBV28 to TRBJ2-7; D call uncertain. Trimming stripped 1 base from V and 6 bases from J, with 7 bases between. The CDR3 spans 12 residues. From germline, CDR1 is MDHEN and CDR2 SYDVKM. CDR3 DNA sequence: TGTGCCAGCAGTTTATCGTCCCTCGAGCAGTACTTC. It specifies CASSLSSLEQYF.

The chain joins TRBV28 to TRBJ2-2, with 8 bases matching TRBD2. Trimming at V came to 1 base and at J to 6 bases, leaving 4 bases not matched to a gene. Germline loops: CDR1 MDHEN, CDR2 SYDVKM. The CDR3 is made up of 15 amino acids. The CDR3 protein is CASSLLAGGAGELFF. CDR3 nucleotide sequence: TGTGCCAGCAGTTTATTGGCGGGAGGAGCCGGGGAGCTGTTTTTT.

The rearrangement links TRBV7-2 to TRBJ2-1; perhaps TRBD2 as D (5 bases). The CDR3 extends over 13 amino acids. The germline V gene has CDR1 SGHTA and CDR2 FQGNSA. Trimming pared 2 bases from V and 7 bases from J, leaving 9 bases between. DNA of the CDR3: TGTGCCAGCAGCTTAACGTTAGCGAATGAGCAGTTCTTC. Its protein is CASSLTLANEQFF.

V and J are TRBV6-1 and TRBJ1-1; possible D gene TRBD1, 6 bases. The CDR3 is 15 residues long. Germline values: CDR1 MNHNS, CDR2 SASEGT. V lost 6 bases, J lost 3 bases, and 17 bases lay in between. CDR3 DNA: TGTGCCAGCAGGCTTTGGGGGCTCGGGGACACTGAAGCTTTCTTT. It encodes CASRLWGLGDTEAFF.

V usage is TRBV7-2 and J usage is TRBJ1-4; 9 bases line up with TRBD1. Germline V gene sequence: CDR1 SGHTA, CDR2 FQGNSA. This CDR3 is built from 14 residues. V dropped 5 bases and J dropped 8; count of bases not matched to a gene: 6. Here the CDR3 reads CASSLLGQGEKLFF. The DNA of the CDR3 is TGTGCCAGCAGCCTCCTCGGACAGGGGGAAAAACTGTTTTTT.

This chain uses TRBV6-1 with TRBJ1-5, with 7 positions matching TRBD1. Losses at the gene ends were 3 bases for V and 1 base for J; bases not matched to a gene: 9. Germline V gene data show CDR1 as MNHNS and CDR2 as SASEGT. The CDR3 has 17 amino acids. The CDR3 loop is CASSDKGGSQSNQPQHF. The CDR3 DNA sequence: TGTGCCAGCAGTGATAAAGGGGGCAGTCAAAGCAATCAGCCCCAGCATTTT.

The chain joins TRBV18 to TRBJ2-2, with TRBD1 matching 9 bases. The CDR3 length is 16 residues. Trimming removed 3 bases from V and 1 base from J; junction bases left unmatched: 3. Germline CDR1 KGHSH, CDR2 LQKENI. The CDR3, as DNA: TGTGCCAGCTCACCTCCGGGACAGGGGAACACCGGGGAGCTGTTTTTT. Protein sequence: CASSPPGQGNTGELFF. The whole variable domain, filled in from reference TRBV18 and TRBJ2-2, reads NAGVMQNPRHLVRRRGQEARLRCSPMKGHSHVYWYRQLPEEGLKFMVYLQKENIIDESGMPKERFSAEFPKEGPSILRIQQVVRGDSAAYFCASSPPGQGNTGELFFGEGSRLTVL.

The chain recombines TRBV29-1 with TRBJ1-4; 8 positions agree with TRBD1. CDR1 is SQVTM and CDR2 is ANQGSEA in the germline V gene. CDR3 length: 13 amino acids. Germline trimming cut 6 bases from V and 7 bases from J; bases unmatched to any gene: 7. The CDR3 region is CSVQIQGGEKLFF. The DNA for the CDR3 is TGCAGCGTCCAAATACAGGGGGGTGAAAAACTGTTTTTT.

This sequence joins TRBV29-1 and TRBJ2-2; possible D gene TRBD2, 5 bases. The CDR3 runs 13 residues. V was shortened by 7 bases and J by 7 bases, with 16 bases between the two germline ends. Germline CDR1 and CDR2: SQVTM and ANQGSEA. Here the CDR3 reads CSAYDYPGGELFF. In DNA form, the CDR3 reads TGCAGCGCTTATGACTATCCCGGCGGGGAGCTGTTTTTT.

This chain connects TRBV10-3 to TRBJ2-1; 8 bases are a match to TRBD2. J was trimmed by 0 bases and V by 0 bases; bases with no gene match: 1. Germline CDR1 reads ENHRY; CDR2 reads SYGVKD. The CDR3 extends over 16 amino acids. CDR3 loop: CAISESGRASYNEQFF. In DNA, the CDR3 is TGTGCCATCAGTGAGTCCGGGAGGGCCTCCTACAATGAGCAGTTCTTC.

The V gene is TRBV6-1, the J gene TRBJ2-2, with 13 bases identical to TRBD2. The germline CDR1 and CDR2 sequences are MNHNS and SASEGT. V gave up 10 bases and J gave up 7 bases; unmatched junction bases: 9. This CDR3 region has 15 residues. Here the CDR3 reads CAIGLAGVHGGELFF. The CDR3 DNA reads TGTGCCATCGGACTAGCGGGAGTTCATGGCGGGGAGCTGTTTTTT.

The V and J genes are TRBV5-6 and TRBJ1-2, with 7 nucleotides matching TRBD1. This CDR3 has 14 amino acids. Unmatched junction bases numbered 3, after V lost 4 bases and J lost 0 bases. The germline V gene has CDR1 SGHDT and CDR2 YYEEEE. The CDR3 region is CASSVQGSNYGYTF. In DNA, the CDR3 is TGTGCCAGCAGCGTACAGGGGTCTAACTATGGCTACACCTTC.

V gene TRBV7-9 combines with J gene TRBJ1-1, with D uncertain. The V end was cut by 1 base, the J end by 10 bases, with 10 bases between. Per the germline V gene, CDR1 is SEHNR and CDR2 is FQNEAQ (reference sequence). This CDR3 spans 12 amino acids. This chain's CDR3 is CASSLETRGAFF. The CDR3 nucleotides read TGTGCCAGCAGCTTAGAGACTCGGGGAGCTTTCTTT. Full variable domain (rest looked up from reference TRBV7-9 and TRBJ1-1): DTGVSQNPRHKITKRGQNVTFRCDPISEHNRLYWYRQTLGQGPEFLTYFQNEAQLEKSRLLSDRFSAERPKGSFSTLEIQRTEQGDSAMYLCASSLETRGAFFGQGTRLTVV.

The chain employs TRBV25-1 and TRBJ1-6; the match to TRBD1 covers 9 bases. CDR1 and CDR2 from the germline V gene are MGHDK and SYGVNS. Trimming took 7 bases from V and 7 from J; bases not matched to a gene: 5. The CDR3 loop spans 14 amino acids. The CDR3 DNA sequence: TGTGCCAGCACCGGGACAGGGCAGAATTCACCCCTCCACTTT. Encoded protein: CASTGTGQNSPLHF.

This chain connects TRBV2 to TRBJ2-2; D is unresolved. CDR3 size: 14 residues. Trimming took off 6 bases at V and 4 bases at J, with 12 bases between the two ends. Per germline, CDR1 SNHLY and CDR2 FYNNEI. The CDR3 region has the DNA TGTGCCAGCAGCCCAGACTTGGTCACCGGGGAGCTGTTTTTT. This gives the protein CASSPDLVTGELFF.

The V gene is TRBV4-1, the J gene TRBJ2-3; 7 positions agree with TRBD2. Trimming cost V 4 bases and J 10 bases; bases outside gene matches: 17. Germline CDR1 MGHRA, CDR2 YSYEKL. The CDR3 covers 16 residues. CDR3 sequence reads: CASSPLDGTKIWPQYF. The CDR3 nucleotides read TGCGCCAGCAGCCCCCTAGACGGGACTAAGATATGGCCGCAGTATTTT.

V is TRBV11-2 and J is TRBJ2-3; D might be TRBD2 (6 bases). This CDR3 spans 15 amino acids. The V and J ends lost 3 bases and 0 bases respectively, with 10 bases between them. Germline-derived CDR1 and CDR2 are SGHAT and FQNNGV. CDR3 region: CASSFGTLSTDTQYF. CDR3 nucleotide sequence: TGTGCCAGCAGCTTCGGGACTCTTAGCACAGATACGCAGTATTTT.

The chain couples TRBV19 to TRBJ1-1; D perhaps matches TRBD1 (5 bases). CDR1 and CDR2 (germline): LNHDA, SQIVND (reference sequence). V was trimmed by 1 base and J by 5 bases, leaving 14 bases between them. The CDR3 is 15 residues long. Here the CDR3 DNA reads TGTGCCAGTAGTATAGTAAACGGGGGAGGTACTGAAGCTTTCTTT. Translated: CASSIVNGGGTEAFF.

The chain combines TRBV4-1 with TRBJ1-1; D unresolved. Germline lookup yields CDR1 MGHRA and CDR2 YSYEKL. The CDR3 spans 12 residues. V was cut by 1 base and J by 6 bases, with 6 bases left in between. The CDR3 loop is CASSQAVAEAFF. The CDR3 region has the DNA TGCGCCAGCAGCCAAGCGGTCGCTGAAGCTTTCTTT.

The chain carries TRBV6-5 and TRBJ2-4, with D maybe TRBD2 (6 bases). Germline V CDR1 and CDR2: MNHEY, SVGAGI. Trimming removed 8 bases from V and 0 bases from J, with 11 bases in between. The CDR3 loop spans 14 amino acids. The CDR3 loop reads CASRRDKAKNIQYF. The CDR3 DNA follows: TGTGCCAGCCGGCGGGATAAAGCCAAAAACATTCAGTACTTC.

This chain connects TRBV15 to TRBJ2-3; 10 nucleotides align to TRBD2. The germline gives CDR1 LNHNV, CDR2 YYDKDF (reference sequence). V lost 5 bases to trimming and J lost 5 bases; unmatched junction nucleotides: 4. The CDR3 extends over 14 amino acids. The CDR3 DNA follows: TGTGCCACCAGCGTGGGACTAGCGTTAGATACGCAGTATTTT. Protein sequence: CATSVGLALDTQYF.